Sequencing of this T cell receptor beta chain was carried out in a study of shared clonotypes between healthy human individuals. Study background: The donor group consisted of a couple of women and a few men, aged 18 to 49. CD4 naive and CD4 memory each took three plates per donor, while CD8 naive took two and CD8 memory one. General study results and limits: In contrast to clonotypes shared by all four donors, non-shared clonotypes had lower generation probabilities.

For this clone: Its antigen is still unknown. This CDR3 is also generated by other DNA sequences in the sample.

Germline CDR1 is MNHEY and CDR2 is SVGAGI. V lost 0 bases to trimming and J lost 2 bases, with 11 bases between them. The CDR3 is 15 amino acids. Deep-level running was used for the assay. The table came from immunoSEQ multiplex PCR; TCRdb's copy has only in-frame clones and leaves some out. This sample carries millions of clones, 90% to 95% of them seen once, and the ten largest clones take roughly 0.15%. This chain connects TRBV6-5 to TRBJ2-7; D might be TRBD1 (6 bases). The specimen was naive CD4+ T cells sorted from blood. Subset described: CD45RA+ positively selected. The sequence derives from a man aged 18 to 30 in good health. This CDR3 reads CASSYSSSGAYEQYF. The CDR3 region has the DNA TGTGCCAGCAGTTACTCGAGTTCAGGGGCCTACGAGCAGTACTTC.